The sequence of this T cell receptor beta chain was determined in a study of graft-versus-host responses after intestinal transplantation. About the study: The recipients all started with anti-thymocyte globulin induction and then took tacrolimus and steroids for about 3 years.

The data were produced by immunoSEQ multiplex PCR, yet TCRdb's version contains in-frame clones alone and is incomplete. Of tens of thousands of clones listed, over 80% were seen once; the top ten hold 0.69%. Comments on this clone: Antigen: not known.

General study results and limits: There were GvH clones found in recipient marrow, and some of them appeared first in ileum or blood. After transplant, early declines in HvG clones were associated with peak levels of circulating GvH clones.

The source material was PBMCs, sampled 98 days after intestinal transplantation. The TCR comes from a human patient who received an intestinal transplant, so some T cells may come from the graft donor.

CDR3 amino acids: CASSIRAGGSYEQYF. The CDR3 DNA reads TGTGCCAGTAGTATTAGAGCAGGGGGTTCCTACGAGCAGTACTTC. This rearrangement joins TRBV19 to TRBJ2-5, with 7 nucleotides matching TRBD1. The J call is in doubt because the DNA end fits TRBJ2-7 better. This CDR3 is built from 15 residues. Germline CDR1 reads LNHDA; CDR2 reads SQIVND (reference sequence).